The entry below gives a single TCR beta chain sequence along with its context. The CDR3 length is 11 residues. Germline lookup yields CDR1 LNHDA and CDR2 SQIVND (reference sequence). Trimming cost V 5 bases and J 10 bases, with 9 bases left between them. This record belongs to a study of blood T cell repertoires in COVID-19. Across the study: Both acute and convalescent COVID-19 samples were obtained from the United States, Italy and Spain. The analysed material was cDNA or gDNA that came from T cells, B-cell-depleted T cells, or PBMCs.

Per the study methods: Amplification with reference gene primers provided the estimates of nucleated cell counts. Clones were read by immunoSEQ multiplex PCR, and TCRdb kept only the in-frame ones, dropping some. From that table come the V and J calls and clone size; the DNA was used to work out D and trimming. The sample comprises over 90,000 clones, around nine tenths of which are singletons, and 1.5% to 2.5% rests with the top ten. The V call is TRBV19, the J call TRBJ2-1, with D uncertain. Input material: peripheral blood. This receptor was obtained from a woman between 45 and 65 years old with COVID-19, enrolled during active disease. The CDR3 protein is CASSFRYEQFF. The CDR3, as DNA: TGTGCCAGTAGTTTCAGATACGAGCAGTTCTTC.